The TCR beta chain under discussion was sequenced for a study of technical replicates of blood from a handful of donors (dated by TCRdb to 2015 to 2018). The V and J ends are trimmed by 4 bases and 4 bases, leaving 14 bases between them. The CDR3 holds 14 amino acids from the cysteine to the phenylalanine. The CDR3 DNA has 42 bases and is translated from base 1. Looking up the germline V gene (reference sequence) yields CDR1 LNHDA and CDR2 SQIVND. Libraries were made using the immunoSEQ multiplex PCR assay. TCRdb limited this immuneACCESS table to in-frame rearrangements with V and J called. A share of clones is missing; checked studies link under half to unresolved V genes, and the rest is unexplained. This sample comprises 85,000 to 100,000 clones, about 94% of them detected only once. In total, the top ten clones hold roughly 0.22% of the sample. Of note for this clone: Its target antigen remains unknown. No much larger clone exists at a distance of one base, and base qualities are not known.

The source is a human donor in good health. Sequencing input: T cells isolated from PBMCs. The chain couples TRBV19 to TRBJ2-7; tentative D gene TRBD1, with 6 bases matching. In nucleotides, the sequence is TGTGCCAGTAGTAAACAGGGTTTTGGTTACGAGCAGTACTTC. This translates into CASSKQGFGYEQYF.